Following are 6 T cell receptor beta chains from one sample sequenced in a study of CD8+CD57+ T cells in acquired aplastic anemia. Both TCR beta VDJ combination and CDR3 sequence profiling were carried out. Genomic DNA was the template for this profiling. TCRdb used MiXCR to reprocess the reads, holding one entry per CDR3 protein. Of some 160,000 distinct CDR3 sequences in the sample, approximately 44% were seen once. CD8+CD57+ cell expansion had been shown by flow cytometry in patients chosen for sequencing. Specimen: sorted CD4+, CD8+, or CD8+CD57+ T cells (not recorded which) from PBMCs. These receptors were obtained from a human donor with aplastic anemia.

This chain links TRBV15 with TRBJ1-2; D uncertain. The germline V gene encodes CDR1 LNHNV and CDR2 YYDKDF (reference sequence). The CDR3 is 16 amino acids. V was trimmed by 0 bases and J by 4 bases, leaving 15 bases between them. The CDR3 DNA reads TGTGCCACCAGCAGAGATAATTACAGCAAGGTCTATGGCTACACCTTC. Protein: CATSRDNYSKVYGYTF.

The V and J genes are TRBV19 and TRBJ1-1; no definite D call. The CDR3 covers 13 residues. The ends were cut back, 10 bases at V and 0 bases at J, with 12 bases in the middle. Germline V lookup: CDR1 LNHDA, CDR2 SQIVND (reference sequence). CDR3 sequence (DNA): TGTGCCACTACGAGGGAAATGAACACTGAAGCTTTCTTT. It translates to CATTREMNTEAFF.

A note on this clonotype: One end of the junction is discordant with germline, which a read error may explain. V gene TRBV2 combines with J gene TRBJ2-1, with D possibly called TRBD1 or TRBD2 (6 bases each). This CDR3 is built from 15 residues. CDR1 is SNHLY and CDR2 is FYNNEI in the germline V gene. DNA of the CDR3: TGTGCCGGCAGTGAGATCCGGGGGCAGTTCAGTGAGCAGTTCTTC. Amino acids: CAGSEIRGQFSEQFF.

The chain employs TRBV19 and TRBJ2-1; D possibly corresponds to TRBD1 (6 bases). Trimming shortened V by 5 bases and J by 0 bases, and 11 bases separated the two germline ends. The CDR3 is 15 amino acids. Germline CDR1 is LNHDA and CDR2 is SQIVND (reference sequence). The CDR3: CASSQGQSSYNEQFF. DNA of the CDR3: TGTGCCAGTAGTCAAGGACAGAGCTCCTACAATGAGCAGTTCTTC.

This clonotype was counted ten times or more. As DNA, the CDR3 is TGTGCCAGCAGTTCGACCCGGGGCAGGTTACCGTCTGGGGCCAACGTCCTGACTTTC. This sequence encodes CASSSTRGRLPSGANVLTF. The rearrangement joins TRBV12-3 or TRBV12-4 to TRBJ2-6; D is possibly TRBD1 or TRBD2 (5 bases each). With 4 bases removed from V and 1 base from J, the gap between germline ends came to 20 bases. This CDR3 spans 19 amino acids.

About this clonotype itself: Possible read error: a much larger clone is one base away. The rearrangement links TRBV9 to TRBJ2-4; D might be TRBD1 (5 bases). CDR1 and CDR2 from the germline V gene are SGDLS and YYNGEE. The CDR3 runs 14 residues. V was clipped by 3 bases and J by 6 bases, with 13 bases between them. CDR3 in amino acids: CASSGANQGNIQYF. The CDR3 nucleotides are TGTGCCAGCAGCGGAGCCAACCAGGGAAACATTCAGTACTTC.